This T cell receptor beta chain was sequenced for a study of cytomegalovirus exposure and HLA in healthy donors. This clone appeared once. This CDR3 is built from 15 residues. Trimming took 4 bases from V and 2 from J, leaving 15 bases between them. In germline, CDR1 is PRHDT, CDR2 FYEKMQ (reference sequence). PCR amplification relied on 60 Vbeta primers (plus 13 Jbeta primers). The repertoire was sequenced with immunoSEQ multiplex PCR; TCRdb's copy has only in-frame clones and lacks some. The profile shows approximately 220,000 clones, approximately 80% of them singletons. Sequencing was performed on PBMCs. This clonotype originated in a boy under 10 years old in good health and CMV-seronegative. The J gene is TRBJ2-7, the V gene TRBV13, with D possibly being TRBD1 (5 bases). CDR3 residues: CASSSPRQNPYEQYF. CDR3 nucleotide sequence: TGTGCCAGCAGCTCGCCTAGACAGAACCCCTACGAGCAGTACTTC.